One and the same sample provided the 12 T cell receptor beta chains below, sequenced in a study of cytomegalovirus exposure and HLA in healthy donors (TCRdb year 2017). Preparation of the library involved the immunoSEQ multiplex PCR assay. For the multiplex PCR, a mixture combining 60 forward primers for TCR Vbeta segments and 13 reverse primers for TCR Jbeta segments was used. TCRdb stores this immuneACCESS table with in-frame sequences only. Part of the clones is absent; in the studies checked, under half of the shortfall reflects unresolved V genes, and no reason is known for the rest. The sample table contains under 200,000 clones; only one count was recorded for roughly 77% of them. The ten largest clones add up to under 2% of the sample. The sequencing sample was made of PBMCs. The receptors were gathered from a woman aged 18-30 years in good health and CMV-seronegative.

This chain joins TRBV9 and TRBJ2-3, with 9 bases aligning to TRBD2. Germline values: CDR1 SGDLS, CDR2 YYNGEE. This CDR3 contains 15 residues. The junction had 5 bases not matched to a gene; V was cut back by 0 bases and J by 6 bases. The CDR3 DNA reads TGTGCCAGCAGCGTAGATGGCGGGAGGGGGGATACGCAGTATTTT. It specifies CASSVDGGRGDTQYF.

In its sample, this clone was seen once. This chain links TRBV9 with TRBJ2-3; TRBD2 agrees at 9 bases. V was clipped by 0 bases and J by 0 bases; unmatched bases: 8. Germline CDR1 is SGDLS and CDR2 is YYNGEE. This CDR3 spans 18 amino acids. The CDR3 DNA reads TGTGCCAGCAGCGTAGAAGGTAGCGGGGGTTCTAGCACAGATACGCAGTATTTT. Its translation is CASSVEGSGGSSTDTQYF.

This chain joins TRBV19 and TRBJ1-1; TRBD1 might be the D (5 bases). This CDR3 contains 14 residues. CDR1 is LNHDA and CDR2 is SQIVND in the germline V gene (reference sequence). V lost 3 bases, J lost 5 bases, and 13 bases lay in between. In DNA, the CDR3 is TGTGCCAGTAGTATTCGGGGGAAGGGGACTGAAGCTTTCTTT. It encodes CASSIRGKGTEAFF.

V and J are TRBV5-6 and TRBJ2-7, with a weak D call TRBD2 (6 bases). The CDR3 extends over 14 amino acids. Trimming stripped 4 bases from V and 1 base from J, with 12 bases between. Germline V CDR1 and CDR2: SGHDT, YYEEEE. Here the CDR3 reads CASSDTGTSYEQYF. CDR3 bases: TGTGCCAGCAGCGATACCGGGACTTCCTACGAGCAGTACTTC.

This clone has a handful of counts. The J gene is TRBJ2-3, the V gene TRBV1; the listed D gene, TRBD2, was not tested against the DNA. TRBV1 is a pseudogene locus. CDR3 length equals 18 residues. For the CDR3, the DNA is TGCACCAGCAGCCCCGACTACATTACTAGCGGGGGGACAGATACGCAGTATTTT. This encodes CTSSPDYITSGGTDTQYF.

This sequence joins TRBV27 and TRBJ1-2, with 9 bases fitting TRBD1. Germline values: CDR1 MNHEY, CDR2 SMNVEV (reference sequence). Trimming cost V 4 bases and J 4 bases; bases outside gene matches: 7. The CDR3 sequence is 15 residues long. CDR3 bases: TGTGCCAGCAGTTCGATCCGGACAGGGGCCTATGGCTACACCTTC. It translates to CASSSIRTGAYGYTF.

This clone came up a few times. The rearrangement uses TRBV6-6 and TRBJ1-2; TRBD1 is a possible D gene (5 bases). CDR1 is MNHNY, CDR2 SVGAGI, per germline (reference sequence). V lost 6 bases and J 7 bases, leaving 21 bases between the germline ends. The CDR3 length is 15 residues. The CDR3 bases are TGTGCCAGCAGCCCGGGAGTGGGGCTCATTGGTGGCTACACCTTC. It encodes CASSPGVGLIGGYTF.

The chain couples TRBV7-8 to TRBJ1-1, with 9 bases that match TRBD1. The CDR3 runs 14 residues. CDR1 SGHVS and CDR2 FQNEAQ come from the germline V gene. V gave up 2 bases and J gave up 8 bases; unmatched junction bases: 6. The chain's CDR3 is CASSLLGQGLEAFF. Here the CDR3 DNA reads TGTGCCAGCAGCTTACTCGGACAGGGGTTAGAAGCTTTCTTT.

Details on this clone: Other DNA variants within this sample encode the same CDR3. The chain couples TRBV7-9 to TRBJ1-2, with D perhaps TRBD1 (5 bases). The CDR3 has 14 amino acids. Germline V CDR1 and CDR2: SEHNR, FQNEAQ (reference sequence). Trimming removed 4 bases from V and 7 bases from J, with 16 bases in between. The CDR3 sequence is CASSWVQGAVGYTF. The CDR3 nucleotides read TGTGCCAGCAGCTGGGTTCAAGGGGCGGTTGGCTACACCTTC.

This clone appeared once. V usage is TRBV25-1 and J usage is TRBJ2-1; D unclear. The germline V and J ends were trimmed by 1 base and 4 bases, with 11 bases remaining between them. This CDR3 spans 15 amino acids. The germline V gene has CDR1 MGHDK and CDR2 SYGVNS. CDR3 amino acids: CASSELQSIYNEQFF. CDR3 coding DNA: TGTGCCAGCAGTGAATTACAGAGTATTTACAATGAGCAGTTCTTC.

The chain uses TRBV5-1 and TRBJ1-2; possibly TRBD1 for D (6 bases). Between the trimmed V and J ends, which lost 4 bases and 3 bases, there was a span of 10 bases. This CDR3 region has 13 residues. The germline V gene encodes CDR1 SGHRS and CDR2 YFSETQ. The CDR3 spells CASSPTGDYGYTF. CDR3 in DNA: TGCGCCAGCAGCCCGACAGGAGACTATGGCTACACCTTC.

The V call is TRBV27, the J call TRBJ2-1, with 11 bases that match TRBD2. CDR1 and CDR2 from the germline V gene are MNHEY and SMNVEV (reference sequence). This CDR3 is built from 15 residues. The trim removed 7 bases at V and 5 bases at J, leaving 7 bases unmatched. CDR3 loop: CASTPTSGGDNEQFF. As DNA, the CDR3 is TGTGCCAGCACCCCTACTAGCGGGGGTGACAATGAGCAGTTCTTC.